A single sample is the source of the 23 T cell receptor beta chains below, sequenced in a study of cytotoxic CD8 clonotypes in ibrutinib-treated CLL. Sequencing used immunoSEQ multiplex PCR; TCRdb keeps in-frame clones, though not all of them. The sample consists of 19,000 or so clones, approximately 61% of them appearing once. Material: PBMCs, obtained after 12 months of ibrutinib treatment. Receptors originate from a human donor with chronic lymphocytic leukemia.

The chain joins TRBV5-1 to TRBJ2-7; D possibly matches TRBD1 or TRBD2 (5 bases each). The CDR3 runs 15 residues. The germline V gene encodes CDR1 SGHRS and CDR2 YFSETQ. V was clipped by 2 bases and J by 3 bases, with 15 bases between them. CDR3 residues: CASSFSPGRIYEQYF. CDR3 sequence (DNA): TGCGCCAGCAGCTTTTCCCCGGGACGGATCTACGAGCAGTACTTC.

The rearrangement joins TRBV6-4 to TRBJ2-1; 10 nucleotides align to TRBD1. The germline V gene encodes CDR1 MRHNA and CDR2 SNTAGT. The trim removed 0 bases at V and 8 bases at J, leaving 7 bases unmatched. CDR3 length equals 16 residues. The CDR3 coding sequence is TGTGCCAGCAGTGACTCGGCGACAGGGGGCCGAGATGAGCAGTTCTTC. It is translated as CASSDSATGGRDEQFF.

The V call is TRBV5-1, the J call TRBJ2-7; D gene unclear. Looked up from germline, CDR1 is SGHRS and CDR2 is YFSETQ. Trimming took off 4 bases at V and 0 bases at J, with 17 bases between the two ends. The CDR3 extends over 16 amino acids. The CDR3 sequence: CASSTLDGYSSYEQYF. The CDR3 DNA is TGCGCCAGCAGCACGCTGGACGGGTATAGCTCCTACGAGCAGTACTTC.

This chain joins TRBV28 and TRBJ1-5, with 7 nucleotides matching TRBD1. This CDR3 has 15 residues. Germline V gene lookup returns CDR1 MDHEN and CDR2 SYDVKM. Trimming at V came to 7 bases and at J to 2 bases, leaving 8 bases not matched to a gene. DNA for the CDR3: TGTGCCAGCACCACCGACAGGGTGGGCAATCAGCCCCAGCATTTT. Translated: CASTTDRVGNQPQHF.

This clone was seen more than once but under ten times. The V and J genes are TRBV29-1 and TRBJ1-1; 8 positions agree with TRBD1. The CDR3 loop spans 13 amino acids. V lost 1 base and J lost 6; bases outside the gene matches: 4. Germline V CDR1 and CDR2: SQVTM, ANQGSEA. The CDR3 nucleotides are TGCAGCGTTGAAGTAGAACAGGGGGCTGAAGCTTTCTTT. Protein sequence: CSVEVEQGAEAFF.

J is TRBJ2-2 and V is TRBV28; 8 positions agree with TRBD1. The CDR3 loop spans 13 amino acids. The ends lost 10 bases at V and 3 bases at J; junction bases unmatched: 4. Germline V gene data show CDR1 as MDHEN and CDR2 as SYDVKM. This CDR3 reads CATRTGHTGELFF. In DNA form, the CDR3 reads TGTGCCACCCGGACAGGGCACACCGGGGAGCTGTTTTTT.

In its sample, this clone ranks as medium-sized. J is TRBJ2-1 and V is TRBV5-1, with TRBD2 as a possible D gene (6 bases). The V gene lost 1 base and the J gene lost 2 bases, with 13 bases spanning the gap. The CDR3 contains 16 residues. Germline V CDR1 and CDR2: SGHRS, YFSETQ. CDR3 loop: CASSLSGDSTYNEQFF. The DNA of the CDR3 is TGCGCCAGCAGCTTGTCGGGAGACAGTACCTACAATGAGCAGTTCTTC.

This clone was observed once. The chain employs TRBV29-1 and TRBJ2-1; the D is unclear. The V end was cut by 6 bases, the J end by 6 bases, with 12 bases between. The CDR3 sequence is 12 residues long. Per germline, CDR1 SQVTM and CDR2 ANQGSEA. CDR3 bases: TGCAGCGTGTGGGCCACCCGCAATGAGCAGTTCTTC. Protein sequence: CSVWATRNEQFF.

This clone turned up a few times. V and J are TRBV7-8 and TRBJ2-2; D gene uncertain. This CDR3 comprises 17 residues. CDR1 and CDR2 (germline): SGHVS, FQNEAQ. V lost 3 bases and J lost 1, with 15 bases in between. The CDR3 coding sequence is TGTGCCAGCAGCTTTAGACCGGCGCAGCGGAACACCGGGGAGCTGTTTTTT. This translates into CASSFRPAQRNTGELFF.

This chain links TRBV5-1 with TRBJ2-1; 10 bases are a match to TRBD2. Germline V gene lookup returns CDR1 SGHRS and CDR2 YFSETQ. V dropped 2 bases and J dropped 5; count of bases not matched to a gene: 7. There are 16 residues in the CDR3. As DNA, the CDR3 is TGCGCCAGCAGCTTATCACTAGCGGGAATCGACAATGAGCAGTTCTTC. It specifies CASSLSLAGIDNEQFF.

The V and J genes are TRBV6-6 and TRBJ2-7; D is ambiguous. CDR1 is MNHNY and CDR2 is SVGAGI in the germline V gene (reference sequence). Trimming cost V 0 bases and J 7 bases, with 4 bases left between them. The CDR3 runs to 11 residues. The CDR3, as DNA: TGTGCCAGCAGTTACTCCGGGGAGCAGTACTTC. This encodes CASSYSGEQYF.

This chain uses TRBV2 with TRBJ2-5; no reliable D call. CDR3 length equals 14 residues. Trimming shortened V by 7 bases and J by 5 bases, and 17 bases separated the two germline ends. CDR1 is SNHLY, CDR2 FYNNEI, per germline. The CDR3: CASIERRLGETQYF. The CDR3 region has the DNA TGTGCCAGCATCGAACGTAGGCTTGGGGAGACCCAGTACTTC.

This clone was seen a few times. V and J are TRBV28 and TRBJ1-4; D is perhaps TRBD1 (6 bases). The CDR3 totals 13 residues. Germline V gives CDR1 MDHEN, CDR2 SYDVKM. Trimming left V 3 bases short and J 7 bases short, with 9 bases between. CDR3 residues: CASSFPRGEKLFF. The CDR3 coding sequence is TGTGCCAGCAGTTTCCCCAGGGGTGAAAAACTGTTTTTT.

The rearrangement links TRBV2 to TRBJ1-5; D may be TRBD1 (5 bases). The CDR3 runs to 14 residues. CDR1 is SNHLY and CDR2 is FYNNEI in the germline V gene. Deletions cut 0 bases from V and 5 bases from J, with 8 bases between. CDR3 sequence (DNA): TGTGCCAGCAGTGAAGCGGGGGTTGATCAGCCCCAGCATTTT. This translates into CASSEAGVDQPQHF.

This clone was picked up a small number of times. The genes are TRBV6-1 and TRBJ2-5; unclear D gene. There are 12 residues in the CDR3. The germline CDR1 and CDR2 sequences are MNHNS and SASEGT. Deletions cut 8 bases from V and 7 bases from J, with 14 bases between. CDR3 loop: CASSPSKVTQYF. The CDR3 nucleotides read TGTGCCAGCTCGCCGTCGAAGGTGACCCAGTACTTC.

The chain employs TRBV7-3 and TRBJ2-5, with a possible D match to TRBD2 (6 bases). The CDR3 loop spans 13 amino acids. Trimming removed 1 base from V and 5 bases from J, with 8 bases in between. Germline V gives CDR1 SGHTA, CDR2 FQGTGA. The CDR3 here is CASSLSGGETQYF. The CDR3 nucleotides read TGTGCCAGCAGCTTAAGTGGGGGGGAGACCCAGTACTTC.

This clone was counted a few times. The chain carries TRBV7-9 and TRBJ2-7; TRBD2 might be the D (6 bases). In germline, CDR1 is SEHNR, CDR2 FQNEAQ (reference sequence). V lost 2 bases to trimming and J lost 1 base, with 12 bases between them. The CDR3 totals 15 residues. CDR3 coding DNA: TGTGCCAGCAGCTTACGGGACTTAGGTTCCTACGAGCAGTACTTC. It specifies CASSLRDLGSYEQYF.

This clone came up a few times. The chain combines TRBV7-9 with TRBJ2-1, with 8 bases aligning to TRBD2. CDR1 SEHNR and CDR2 FQNEAQ come from the germline V gene (reference sequence). Trimming removed 1 base from V and 10 bases from J; junction bases left unmatched: 9. The CDR3 is 15 amino acids. The CDR3 region is CASSLGGTSLWEQFF. The CDR3 DNA reads TGTGCCAGCAGCTTAGGGGGGACTAGTCTTTGGGAGCAGTTCTTC.

Only a few counts were recorded for this clone. This chain uses TRBV7-9 with TRBJ2-5, with D perhaps matching TRBD1 or TRBD2 (5 bases each). V was clipped by 6 bases and J by 1 base, with 12 bases between them. Per the germline V gene, CDR1 is SEHNR and CDR2 is FQNEAQ (reference sequence). The CDR3 runs to 14 residues. The CDR3 is CASSTEGTQETQYF. In DNA form, the CDR3 reads TGTGCCAGCAGTACCGAGGGGACCCAAGAGACCCAGTACTTC.

J is TRBJ2-7 and V is TRBV29-1; 8 nucleotides line up with TRBD1. Germline V lookup: CDR1 SQVTM, CDR2 ANQGSEA. The J segment lost 4 bases and the V segment lost 5 bases, leaving 4 bases of the junction unmatched. This CDR3 comprises 12 residues. The CDR3 sequence is CSVRQGPYEQYF. CDR3 nucleotide sequence: TGCAGCGTTCGACAGGGGCCATACGAGCAGTACTTC.

The J gene is TRBJ2-1, the V gene TRBV9; TRBD2 matches at 13 bases. Germline V lookup: CDR1 SGDLS, CDR2 YYNGEE. This CDR3 is built from 16 residues. Trimming at V came to 0 bases and at J to 10 bases, leaving 7 bases not matched to a gene. The DNA for the CDR3 is TGTGCCAGCAGCGTAGGTGGACTAGCGGGAGTGGGGGAGCAGTTCTTC. The encoded protein is CASSVGGLAGVGEQFF. Filled out from reference TRBV9 and TRBJ2-1, the complete variable domain reads DSGVTQTPKHLITATGQRVTLRCSPRSGDLSVYWYQQSLDQGLQFLIQYYNGEERAKGNILERFSAQQFPDLHSELNLSSLELGDSALYFCASSVGGLAGVGEQFFGPGTRLTVL.

The chain employs TRBV7-6 and TRBJ2-1, with 7 bases aligning to TRBD2. There are 15 residues in the CDR3. Germline V gene data show CDR1 as SGHVS and CDR2 as FNYEAQ. V gave up 3 bases and J gave up 6 bases; unmatched junction bases: 8. This CDR3 is CASSLGGRAGNEQFF. The CDR3 DNA reads TGTGCCAGCAGCTTGGGTGGGAGGGCCGGCAATGAGCAGTTCTTC.

This clone was seen only a few times. The genes are TRBV2 and TRBJ1-1; D not certain. In germline, CDR1 is SNHLY, CDR2 FYNNEI. This CDR3 is 15 amino acids long. V shed 7 bases and J shed 6 bases, with 21 bases lying between them. CDR3: CASKGRPLTNAEAFF. The DNA for the CDR3 is TGTGCCAGCAAGGGCCGTCCGCTTACTAACGCTGAAGCTTTCTTT. The full variable domain, rest sourced from reference TRBV2 and TRBJ1-1, is EPEVTQTPSHQVTQMGQEVILRCVPISNHLYFYWYRQILGQKVEFLVSFYNNEISEKSEIFDDQFSVERPDGSNFTLKIRSTKLEDSAMYFCASKGRPLTNAEAFFGQGTRLTVV.